The subject of this entry is one TCR beta chain. Its recognized antigen is unknown. Within one base of it there is no much larger clone, and no base qualities were kept. The cohort was made up of 500 to 850 healthy bone marrow donors. At the time of sampling, all cohort members were nominally healthy, though unrecorded immune exposures were likely present. The donor tested CMV seronegative and was one of the 352 seronegative cohort members. A peripheral blood sample was collected from each donor, and TCR beta sequencing was performed on peripheral blood mononuclear cells. Genomic DNA was extracted from the blood cell samples with the Qiagen DNeasy Blood Extraction Kit. The CDR3, from cysteine to phenylalanine, totals 19 residues. The retained sequence is limited to the CDR3, 57 bases, with the frame set at the first base. CDR1 SGHVS and CDR2 FQNEAQ are derived from the germline V gene. Trimming takes 0 bases off V and 2 bases off J; junction bases not matched to a gene: 14.

The sample is drawn from a study of cytomegalovirus exposure and HLA in healthy donors (dated by TCRdb to 2016 to 2017). The study in broad terms: An earlier analysis of 587 of the donors reported 276 Gb of sequence data and around 100 million unique TCR beta sequences obtained from 180 million or so T cells. An early release that covered about 600 HLA-typed donors contained 300 to 350 gigabases of sequencing data and about 93 million unique TCR sequences. Of the 300 to 450 genotyped donors, about 84% fell in the genetic ancestry cluster associated with self-reported Caucasian donors. The study was designed to test whether signatures of past pathogen exposure could be identified by cataloging public T cell receptors. Using immunosequencing, the study profiled T cell repertoires from 666 subjects and related those repertoires to cytomegalovirus serostatus. Besides the first cohort of more than 650 subjects, a separate validation cohort made up of over 95 different subjects was used. To predict cytomegalovirus infection status, the study combined high-throughput TCR immunosequencing, statistical association of individual TCRs with disease status, and machine learning. In a later analysis, previously published TCR beta repertoires from several hundred donors were re-analyzed and high-resolution HLA genotyping was added so that TCR occurrence patterns could be studied. Rather than using new phenotypic data, the later analysis identified candidate immune exposures from TCR beta sequences and from how often those sequences occurred across donors. To decide whether each TCR beta V gene segment behaved as functional or pseudogenic, an earlier analysis of some 570 of the donors relied on high-throughput TCR beta sequencing. Alongside the repertoire data, information on donor age, sex, ethnicity and CMV serostatus was compiled. Genome-wide SNP genotypes for about 65% of the 666 donors were used in a later genetic analysis, which treated that subset as a discovery cohort. Every discovery cohort repertoire had been produced on one sequencing platform. HLA typing included class I and class II loci at four-digit resolution. The number of donors typed differed by locus, with about 629-630 for A, B, C, DRB1 and DQB1, roughly 520 for DQA1, over 600 for DPA1, and some 470 for DPB1. Five DR-DQ haplotypes were handled as single units for association and clustering because linkage in the cohort was strong. Among a few hundred genotyped donors of the cohort, an average of approximately 230,000 unique TCR beta nucleotide sequences were sequenced per donor, roughly 20% of them non-productive. Summary of the overall study and its limitations: The authors suggested that the approach could potentially be extended to other disease states and immunological phenotypes. An association between a missense DCLRE1C variant and V-gene and J-gene trimming of TCR beta chains was found in a later genetic analysis and replicated in an independent cohort. When HLA alleles, especially DR and DQ, strongly co-occurred, TCR associations were difficult to assign to individual alleles. The cohort was sequenced for TCR beta chains only, and without alpha or paired-chain data the features that could be detected were limited. While some public TCRs were present in many individuals, most TCR sequences turned up only very rarely across donors. Correlated functional status among segregating V segments might reflect linkage disequilibrium, but an unknown experimental factor could not be ruled out. Some IMGT-functional V segments, including TRBV6-2 and TRBV6-3, could not be distinguished by the 87-base-pair reads and were therefore excluded. The study gave a list of more than 150 TCR beta chains associated with cytomegalovirus. Because HLA typing was unavailable for some donors at each locus, only the typed subset was used in association tests. A later analysis reported that several top co-occurrence clusters appeared linked to parvovirus B19, influenza, CMV and Epstein-Barr virus. A further reported finding was that TCR beta sequences accurately predicted the HLA-A and HLA-B alleles for most subjects in the first cohort. Because counts were too low, about 15 rarely observed V segments, including chromosome 9 orphons, were left out of the earlier analysis of several hundred of the donors. A few of the identified cytomegalovirus-associated TCR beta chains were confirmed in vitro to be specific for cytomegalovirus antigens. A cluster of highly shared sequence variants was judged likely to represent a technical artifact of the sequencing pipeline. According to a later genetic analysis, donors in an Asian-associated ancestry cluster had fewer N-insertions in productive TCRs than the approximately 700-donor mean. Presence/absence analyses assumed roughly uniform sequencing depth across donors, an assumption that may not hold. In a later analysis, the rate of TCR association differed among HLA loci, with DRB1 alleles having the most associated TCRs and HLA-C alleles having the fewest. Compared with equally common non-associated chains, HLA-associated TCR beta chains in a later analysis were more clonally expanded and had lower generation probabilities. A later analysis associated about 17,000 TCR beta sequences with specific HLA alleles at a false discovery rate of 0.05. According to a later analysis, most CMV-associated TCR beta chains appeared to be HLA-restricted, and the HLA associations seemed to be driven largely by CMV exposure. Cytomegalovirus status was reported to be diagnosed by the classifier with high specificity and sensitivity in both the original and validation cohorts. The only immune exposure information available for the cohort was CMV serostatus. In an earlier analysis of more than 500 of the donors, most TCR beta V segments appeared in productive rearrangements about 87% or about 30% of the time, broadly matching IMGT annotations.

Library preparation was by the immunoSEQ multiplex PCR assay. For the multiplex PCR, a mixture combining 60 forward primers for TCR Vbeta segments and 13 reverse primers for TCR Jbeta segments was used. Amplification of the CDR3 region of rearranged TCR beta genes was performed with a multiplex PCR assay on genomic DNA. On the Illumina HiSeq System, the amplified TCR beta libraries were sequenced as 87-base-pair reads. As for the authors' bioinformatics: A later analysis tallied some 79 million unique TCR beta chains across the approximately 670 repertoires, and 10 million to 11 million of those chains were shared by two or more donors. To remove PCR and sequencing errors, raw reads were error-corrected and collapsed into unique sequences using a nearest-neighbor algorithm that merged closely related sequences. V, D and J gene segments were assigned by aligning CDR3 sequences to IMGT reference sequences. For a sequence to be retained, a match of at least six nucleotides was required to both a V gene segment and a J gene segment. Rearrangements were classified as productive when the CDR3 lacked stop codons and remained in frame with V and J, and all other rearrangements were classified as non-productive. Following IMGT convention, CDR3 was defined as the stretch from the second conserved V-encoded cysteine up to the conserved J-encoded phenylalanine. The earlier analysis of some 580 of the donors excluded any sequence lacking an unambiguous match to a single V gene segment. In an earlier analysis of 587 of the donors, a V segment was called functional when productive rearrangements were above 56.7%, and segregating when the standard deviation between donors exceeded 5%. A statistical classification framework was built to diagnose cytomegalovirus status from the catalog of TCR beta chain sequences. A later analysis assigned V and J genes by comparing TCR nucleotide sequences with IMGT/GENE-DB human TR gene sequences. In a later analysis, CDR3 sequences and most-parsimonious VDJ recombination scenarios were assigned using the TCRdist pipeline. A later analysis defined each TCR beta chain by its CDR3 amino acid sequence plus V-gene family, and excluded reads lacking a unique V-gene family. A later analysis removed 592 highly shared, low-generation-probability nucleotide sequences to deal with suspected cross-contamination and a sequencing artifact. In a later analysis, a clonal expansion index for each public chain was calculated from normalized within-repertoire ranks of inferred template counts. In a later analysis, generation probabilities were computed using a VDJ recombination model fitted to out-of-frame rearrangements, and the results were checked against IGoR. In a later analysis, TCR-TCR, TCR-HLA and TCR-CMV co-occurrence was scored with hypergeometric tests, and a repertoire-size bias correction was applied to TCR pairs. A later analysis estimated false discovery rates by permuting HLA or CMV assignments 20 times. A later analysis grouped co-occurring TCRs with DBSCAN, adding TCRdist sequence similarity when clustering within HLA-allele-positive subsets. For co-occurrence clustering, repertoires with fewer than 30,000 or more than 120,000 public chains were excluded, along with about five repertoires with anomalous nucleotide sharing. What TCRdb holds here is the immuneACCESS table cut down to in-frame rearrangements. Part of the clones is not present; checked against another copy, under half of the missing clones reflect an unresolved V gene, and the others are unexplained. For V, J and clone size, that table is used; D and trimming come from the DNA. This sample lists 110,000 to 150,000 clones; approximately 68% were detected once. The ten largest account for around 4.2% of the sample.

The chain was built from TRBV7-8 and TRBJ2-7, with 9 bases matching TRBD2. The clonotype was recovered from a man aged 55 to 70 in good health and CMV-seronegative. Material: PBMCs. The CDR3 reads as follows: CASSLALYGVAGGTYEQYF. The DNA reads as follows: TGTGCCAGCAGCTTAGCGTTGTACGGAGTCGCGGGAGGGACCTACGAGCAGTACTTC.